The clone carrying this T cell receptor beta chain was detected ten times or more. The target antigen is unknown. Each patient went into thyroid surgery without having received any treatment. The data were obtained in a study of metastatic and nonmetastatic thyroid tumors. Study at large: Repertoires of blood and of tissue (tumor or nodule) from malignant and benign thyroid patients were compared. Study outcomes and limitations: Within blood and tumor, benign nodules reportedly had significantly lower TCR beta diversity than malignant thyroid tumors did.

As originally analysed: Between-group CDR3 differences, defined by clinicopathological status, yielded a distant-metastasis classifier for papillary thyroid cancer. TCRdb reassembled clones from the PCR reads with MiXCR. TCRdb, not the original authors, processed these V and J calls. Of roughly 14,000 clones detected, about 22% appear once; the ten largest clones hold 8%. The V gene's germline CDR1 is SGHRS and CDR2 YFSETQ. The CDR3 loop spans 14 amino acids. Trimming removed 6 bases from V and 7 bases from J; junction bases left unmatched: 12. The source material was blood. The clonotype comes from a female donor with papillary thyroid cancer or a benign thyroid nodule (not recorded which). Some clones in this sample may be carry-over from other donors' samples. The chain joins TRBV5-1 to TRBJ1-1, with 7 bases fitting TRBD1. Here the CDR3 reads CASTPDRMLDEAFF. DNA for the CDR3: TGCGCCAGCACACCGGACAGGATGCTAGATGAAGCTTTCTTT.